This T cell receptor (beta chain) was captured in a study of cytomegalovirus exposure and HLA in healthy donors (TCRdb year 2017). Regarding the complete study: According to an earlier analysis of a few hundred of the donors, some 180 million T cells yielded 120 million or so unique TCR beta sequences and less than 300 Gb of sequence data. Because of strong linkage in the cohort, roughly five DR-DQ haplotypes were treated as single units for association and clustering. A later analysis re-analyzed previously published TCR beta repertoires from roughly 690 donors and added high-resolution HLA genotyping to study TCR occurrence patterns. Typing coverage varied by locus: roughly 620-630 donors for A, B, C, DRB1 and DQB1; approximately 500 for DQA1; about 570 for DPA1; fewer than 480 for DPB1. On average, 235,054 unique TCR beta nucleotide sequences were sequenced per donor among fewer than 500 genotyped donors of the cohort, with around 19% of those sequences being non-productive. HLA typing included class I and class II loci at four-digit resolution. Of the roughly 390 genotyped donors, approximately 80% fell in the genetic ancestry cluster associated with self-reported Caucasian donors. Using immunosequencing, the study profiled T cell repertoires from 666 subjects and related those repertoires to cytomegalovirus serostatus. All discovery cohort repertoires had been generated using a single sequencing platform. Approximately 300 gigabases of sequencing data and roughly 81 million unique TCR sequences made up an early release that covered 500 to 700 HLA-typed donors. The aim of the study was to test whether cataloging public T cell receptors could identify signatures of past pathogen exposure. In a later genetic analysis, genome-wide SNP genotypes for 398 of the 666 donors were used, and that subset was treated as a discovery cohort. Rather than drawing on any new phenotypic data, the later analysis identified candidate immune exposures from TCR beta sequences and the way those sequences occurred across donors. To predict cytomegalovirus infection status, the study combined high-throughput TCR immunosequencing, statistical association of individual TCRs with disease status, and machine learning. Besides the first cohort of roughly 660 subjects, a separate validation cohort made up of around 120 different subjects was used. To decide whether each TCR beta V gene segment behaved as functional or pseudogenic, an earlier analysis of approximately 590 of the donors relied on high-throughput TCR beta sequencing. Donor age, sex, ethnicity and CMV serostatus were compiled together with the repertoire data.

The CDR3 runs 16 amino acids, cysteine and phenylalanine included. The only DNA kept is the CDR3, 48 bases in frame from the first base. CDR1 SGHRS and CDR2 YFSETQ are derived from the germline V gene. V is cut back by 1 base and J by 7 bases, with 10 bases in the junction unmatched. On the study overall, not on this receptor specifically: For the cohort, immune exposure information was limited to CMV serostatus. According to a later analysis, parvovirus B19, influenza, CMV and Epstein-Barr virus appeared linked to several top co-occurrence clusters. Assigning TCR associations to individual alleles was difficult when HLA alleles, especially DR and DQ, strongly co-occurred. At a false discovery rate of 0.05, a later analysis linked fewer than 20,000 TCR beta sequences to specific HLA alleles. The presence/absence analyses assumed that sequencing depth was roughly uniform across donors, and that assumption may not be true. In a later analysis, most CMV-associated TCR beta chains were found to appear HLA-restricted, with HLA associations seemingly driven largely by CMV exposure. Because the 87-base-pair reads could not distinguish some IMGT-functional V segments, including TRBV6-2 and TRBV6-3, those segments were excluded. The sequencing pipeline was judged likely to have produced a cluster of highly shared sequence variants as a technical artifact. Because HLA typing was missing for some donors at each locus, association tests included only the typed subset. Because counts were too low, roughly 17 rarely observed V segments, including chromosome 9 orphons, were left out of the earlier analysis of about 500 of the donors. A few of the identified cytomegalovirus-associated TCR beta chains were confirmed in vitro to be specific for cytomegalovirus antigens. The cohort was sequenced for TCR beta chains only, and without alpha or paired-chain data the features that could be detected were limited. A further reported finding was that TCR beta sequences accurately predicted the HLA-A and HLA-B alleles for most subjects in the first cohort. In a later genetic analysis, fewer N-insertions in productive TCRs were reported among donors in an Asian-associated ancestry cluster than the 666-donor mean. In a later analysis, HLA-associated TCR beta chains showed more clonal expansion and lower generation probabilities than non-associated chains that were equally common. Broadly in line with IMGT annotations, most TCR beta V segments showed up in productive rearrangements about 90% or about 30% of the time in an earlier analysis of several hundred of the donors. A later genetic analysis associated a missense DCLRE1C variant with V-gene and J-gene trimming of TCR beta chains, and an independent cohort replicated the association. While some public TCRs were present in many individuals, most TCR sequences turned up only very rarely across donors. Cytomegalovirus status was reported to be diagnosed by the classifier with high specificity and sensitivity in both the original and validation cohorts. The study listed approximately 160 TCR beta chains as associated with cytomegalovirus. According to the authors, the approach could potentially be generalized to other disease states and immunological phenotypes. Correlated functional status among segregating V segments might reflect linkage disequilibrium, but an unknown experimental factor could not be ruled out. According to a later analysis, TCR association rates differed among HLA loci, with DRB1 alleles showing the most associated TCRs and HLA-C alleles showing the fewest.

Library construction relied on the immunoSEQ multiplex PCR assay. For the multiplex PCR, a mixture combining 60 forward primers for TCR Vbeta segments and 13 reverse primers for TCR Jbeta segments was used. The CDR3 region of rearranged TCR beta genes was amplified from genomic DNA by a multiplex PCR assay. On the Illumina HiSeq System, the amplified TCR beta libraries were sequenced as 87-base-pair reads. Under the source paper's analysis protocol: A later analysis counted tens of millions of unique TCR beta chains across the 666 repertoires, and roughly 10 million of these chains were shared by at least two donors. To remove PCR and sequencing errors, raw reads were error-corrected and collapsed into unique sequences using a nearest-neighbor algorithm that merged closely related sequences. V, D and J gene segments were assigned by aligning CDR3 sequences to IMGT reference sequences. For a sequence to be retained, a match of at least six nucleotides was required to both a V gene segment and a J gene segment. A rearrangement counted as productive if the CDR3 had no stop codons and remained in frame with V and J, and every other rearrangement counted as non-productive. CDR3 was defined according to IMGT convention as the region running from the second conserved V-encoded cysteine to the conserved J-encoded phenylalanine. The earlier analysis of some 600 of the donors excluded sequences that lacked an unambiguous match to a single V gene segment. An earlier analysis of around 600 of the donors classified V segments as functional when productive rearrangements were above 56.7% and as segregating when the standard deviation between donors was above 5%. A statistical classification framework was developed to diagnose cytomegalovirus status using the catalog of TCR beta chain sequences. In a later analysis, V and J genes were assigned by comparing TCR nucleotide sequences against IMGT/GENE-DB human TR gene sequences. A later analysis assigned CDR3 sequences and most-parsimonious VDJ recombination scenarios with the TCRdist pipeline. A later analysis defined each TCR beta chain by its CDR3 amino acid sequence plus V-gene family, and excluded reads lacking a unique V-gene family. To address suspected cross-contamination and a sequencing artifact, a later analysis removed several hundred highly shared, low-generation-probability nucleotide sequences. In a later analysis, a clonal expansion index for each public chain was calculated from normalized within-repertoire ranks of inferred template counts. Generation probabilities in a later analysis came from a VDJ recombination model fitted to out-of-frame rearrangements, and those results were checked against IGoR. In a later analysis, TCR-TCR, TCR-HLA and TCR-CMV co-occurrence was scored with hypergeometric tests, and a repertoire-size bias correction was applied to TCR pairs. To estimate false discovery rates, a later analysis permuted the HLA or CMV assignments 20 times. In a later analysis, co-occurring TCRs were grouped using DBSCAN, and TCRdist sequence similarity was added for clustering within HLA-allele-positive subsets. Repertoires with fewer than 30,000 or more than 120,000 public chains were left out of co-occurrence clustering, as were about five repertoires with anomalous nucleotide sharing. The table comes from immuneACCESS by way of TCRdb, which keeps in-frame sequences with V and J called. Part of the clones is missing from these tables; in studies checked, under half for an unresolved V gene and the rest for unknown reasons. D and trimming were read from the DNA, whereas the V and J calls and clone size are those reported in that table. The sample data list under 200,000 clones, and 80% of these were observed just once. About 2% of the sample comes from the top ten.

As to this clone: No antigen is known for it. One base away there is no much larger clone; base qualities are not given.

The cohort was made up of 650 to 700 healthy bone marrow donors. At the time of sampling, all cohort members were nominally healthy, though unrecorded immune exposures were likely present. Of the 650 to 750 cohort members, roughly 300 had positive CMV serostatus and roughly 330 had negative CMV serostatus, and CMV serostatus was not recorded for the donor. Every donor gave a peripheral blood sample, and the peripheral blood mononuclear cells from that sample were used for TCR beta sequencing. The Qiagen DNeasy Blood Extraction Kit was used to extract genomic DNA from the blood cell samples. What was sequenced was PBMCs. The chain joins TRBV5-1 to TRBJ2-1, with 8 junctional bases fitting TRBD2. This TCR came from a human donor in good health. The CDR3 protein is CASSLRYGGDFNEQFF. Here is the DNA: TGCGCCAGCAGCTTGAGGTACGGGGGGGATTTTAATGAGCAGTTCTTC.